This T cell receptor beta chain was profiled in a study of early T cells in non-severe SARS-CoV-2 infection (dated by TCRdb to 2020 to 2022). As for the study more broadly: Because TCR sequencing relied on bulk RNA taken from unsorted whole blood, pairing of alpha and beta chains was not possible.

A case-control design nested within a healthcare worker cohort in London, UK, was used, with weekly nasopharyngeal swab PCR tests and blood sampling performed. Healthcare workers were recruited between 23 and 31 March 2020, during the week of the UK lockdown, and were followed weekly for up to roughly 16 weeks. Overall results and qualifications from the work: VDJdb matching was skewed toward anti-spike CD8 responses and likely underestimated virus-specific expansions by missing private and CD4 specificities.

Reading from cysteine to phenylalanine, the CDR3 counts 12 amino acids. The read is trimmed to its CDR3 DNA, 36 bases read in frame from base 1. V loses 6 bases, J loses 6 bases, and the germline ends lie 10 bases apart. About this clonotype itself: What this receptor recognizes is not known. No much larger clonotype is one base removed from it; base qualities were not supplied.

Library generation was performed with 5' RACE. Reads for this sample came from a NextSeq 500. To correct for sequencing error and PCR bias, the TCR library protocol tagged individual cDNA molecules with unique molecular identifiers. Both TCR alpha and beta chains were sequenced, and tight co-correlation was observed between alpha and beta sequence abundances in each sample. Under the source paper's analysis protocol: V gene, J gene and CDR3 annotation of TCR sequences was performed with Decombinator V4. TCRs were defined as expanded if a significant change between any two time points was detected under a Poisson model with p below 0.0001. TCR abundances were normalised to the total number of TCRs sequenced per sample and were expressed as counts per million. TRAV1-2 paired with TRAJ12, TRAJ20 or TRAJ33 defined MAIT TCRs, while TRAV10 paired with TRAJ18 defined iNKT TCRs. VDJdb, accessed 1 November 2021, was searched for CMV, EBV and SARS-CoV-2 annotated TCRs, with TCRs annotated for multiple antigens excluded. TCRdb redid the processing of the public reads, applying fastp at Q25 and MiXCR, and retained in-frame beta chains. Each CDR3 protein gets just one entry, which takes the most common genes and DNA from the rows behind it. The V and J calls, along with clone size, are taken from TCRdb and not from the paper's own processing. For this sample the table gives 110,000 or so distinct CDR3 sequences, of which over 10% were detected only once. Around 3% of the sample is in the top ten clones.

The sequenced material came from whole blood. The receptor's source is an adult who was a healthcare worker with PCR-confirmed SARS-CoV-2 infection or an uninfected control (not recorded which). The sequence links TRBV12-3 or TRBV12-4 to TRBJ2-3; 5 matching bases give a weak D call of TRBD1. The base sequence is TGTGCCAGCAGAGGGGAAGTTGATACGCAGTATTTT. This encodes CASRGEVDTQYF.